What follows describes a single T cell receptor beta chain. Its antigen is still unknown. This CDR3 has 14 amino acids. V lost 4 bases and J lost 2, with 12 bases in between. Germline V gene lookup returns CDR1 SGHRS and CDR2 YFSETQ. This record comes from a study of blood T cells in healthy people across ages. Study overall: About one barcoded beta molecule per two T cells was the capture yield of template switching. Regarding the study as a whole: The recorded TCR beta diversity per million T cells decreased in a roughly linear manner with age.

Primers used in a second PCR of roughly 6 to 11 cycles were a sample-barcoded 5' primer and a J-beta primer mix. Each cDNA was tagged by a template-switch adaptor containing 12 random nucleotides. TCRdb reprocessed the 5' RACE reads via MiXCR and lists one record per CDR3 protein. In the table there are about 1.5 million distinct CDR3 sequences, about 43% of which are singletons. Sequencing used blood. The source is a woman younger than 35 in good health. V and J are TRBV5-1 and TRBJ2-5; D might be TRBD2 (5 bases). DNA for the CDR3: TGCGCCAGCAGCCCAGAGGGTTTTCAAGAGACCCAGTACTTC. Amino acids: CASSPEGFQETQYF.